Sequencing of this TCR beta chain was carried out in a study of T cells after yellow fever vaccination. Turning to the study itself: Preparing low-cell-number fractions relied on SMART-Seq v4 Ultra Low Input.

The germline V gene has CDR1 SGHAT and CDR2 FQNNGV. The CDR3 extends over 16 amino acids. The V gene end was trimmed by 5 bases and the J gene end by 4 bases; junction bases not matched to a gene: 10. They built TCR cDNA with 5'RACE template switching, a step that put in a universal primer site and UMIs. TCRdb analysed the 5' RACE reads with MiXCR anew, one entry per CDR3 protein. The sample yields about 85,000 distinct CDR3 sequences, 13% seen once. The chain combines TRBV11-2 with TRBJ2-1, with 8 nucleotides matching TRBD2. The origin of this receptor is a man aged 18 to 30 who received the YFV17D yellow fever vaccine. Source: CD8+ T cells not binding an NS4B(214-222) dextramer, sorted from PBMCs, taken roughly 20 days after the first yellow fever vaccination. CDR3 bases: TGTGCCAGCAGCACGGCCGGGACTAGGGGATACAATGAGCAGTTCTTC. It is translated as CASSTAGTRGYNEQFF. The full variable domain, its missing parts supplied by reference TRBV11-2 and TRBJ2-1, is EAGVAQSPRYKIIEKRQSVAFWCNPISGHATLYWYQQILGQGPKLLIQFQNNGVVDDSQLPKDRFSAERLKGVDSTLKIQPAKLEDSAVYLCASSTAGTRGYNEQFFGPGTRLTVL.